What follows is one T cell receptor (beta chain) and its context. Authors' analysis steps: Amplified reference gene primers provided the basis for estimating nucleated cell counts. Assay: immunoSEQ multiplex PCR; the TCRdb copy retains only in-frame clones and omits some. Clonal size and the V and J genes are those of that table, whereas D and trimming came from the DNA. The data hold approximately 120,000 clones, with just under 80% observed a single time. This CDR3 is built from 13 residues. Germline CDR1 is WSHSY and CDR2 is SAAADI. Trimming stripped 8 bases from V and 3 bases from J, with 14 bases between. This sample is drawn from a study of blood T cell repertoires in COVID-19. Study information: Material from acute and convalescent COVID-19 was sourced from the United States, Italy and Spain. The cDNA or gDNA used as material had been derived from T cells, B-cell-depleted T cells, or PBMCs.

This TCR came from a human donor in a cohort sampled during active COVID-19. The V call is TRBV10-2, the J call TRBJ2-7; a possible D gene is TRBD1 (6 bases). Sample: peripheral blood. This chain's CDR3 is CASCTGPYYEQYF. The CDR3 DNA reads TGCGCCAGCTGCACAGGGCCCTACTACGAGCAGTACTTC.